What follows are 3 T cell receptor beta chains derived from one specimen sequenced in a study of beta chain features in type 1 diabetes (dated 2018 in TCRdb). On the study overall, not on this receptor specifically: A moderate but significant shortening of TCRB CDR3 length was observed in type 1 diabetes patients in all four CD4+ subsets.

Library prep was done by the immunoSEQ multiplex PCR assay. The entire isolated RNA was reverse transcribed using the High Capacity cDNA Reverse Transcription Kit, and thus expressed TCRB transcripts were sequenced. Not all clones reach the TCRdb copy of this immuneACCESS table, which keeps in-frame sequences only. Checked studies attribute under half of the gap to unresolved V genes and leave the rest unexplained. The sample profile shows over 200,000 clones; approximately 11% of them were found once. The ten largest clones take up around 0.017% of the sample. The antigens for these receptors are not known. Sequenced sample: naive CD4+ T cells from blood. Read against the paper, the sample's cell subset or site label means: true naive CD4+ T cells. The source of these receptors is a man under 40 with type 1 diabetes.

This clone was counted between two and nine times. This chain connects TRBV7-9 to TRBJ1-2, with TRBD1 matching over 7 bases. V trimming: 2 bases; J trimming: 4 bases; junction bases outside the gene matches: 4. CDR3 size: 14 residues. Germline assignment: CDR1 SEHNR and CDR2 FQNEAQ (reference sequence). The CDR3 DNA follows: TGTGCCAGCAGCTTAAGGGGGCGCTCCTATGGCTACACCTTC. It codes for CASSLRGRSYGYTF.

The chain couples TRBV9 to TRBJ2-3; D perhaps matches TRBD1 (5 bases). Germline V lookup: CDR1 SGDLS, CDR2 YYNGEE. Trimming took 4 bases from V and 0 from J, leaving 18 bases between them. The CDR3 spans 17 residues. This CDR3 is CASSPRGRGVSTDTQYF. The CDR3 nucleotides read TGTGCCAGCAGCCCCCGCGGTAGGGGCGTTAGCACAGATACGCAGTATTTT. The whole variable domain, filled in from reference TRBV9 and TRBJ2-3, reads DSGVTQTPKHLITATGQRVTLRCSPRSGDLSVYWYQQSLDQGLQFLIQYYNGEERAKGNILERFSAQQFPDLHSELNLSSLELGDSALYFCASSPRGRGVSTDTQYFGPGTRLTVL.

Comments on this clone: This sample also contains other DNA sequences that code for the same CDR3. The chain carries TRBV7-9 and TRBJ2-5, with 8 bases identical to TRBD1. Per the germline V gene, CDR1 is SEHNR and CDR2 is FQNEAQ (reference sequence). This CDR3 is 13 amino acids long. Trimming cost V 5 bases and J 4 bases; bases outside gene matches: 3. CDR3 sequence: CASSPGQGETQYF. As DNA, the CDR3 is TGTGCCAGCAGCCCCGGACAGGGAGAGACCCAGTACTTC.